This TCR beta chain is drawn from a study of T cell responses to AZD1222 COVID-19 vaccine. Whole-study context: Second-dose timings of about 4 or about 12 weeks were pooled.

Here immunoSEQ multiplex PCR was the method, and the copy in TCRdb shows in-frame clones only, minus some. The repertoire includes roughly 100,000 clones, about 90% of them detected once, and roughly 20% sits in the top ten. This clone appeared a single time. Its antigen is unknown. Study observations and caveats: At baseline, seropositivity was found in only 5 to 7 AZD1222 recipients. Following two doses of AZD1222, Spike-specific TCR breadth and depth rose. In a largely white British group with more females than males, clonal diversity was possibly underestimated.

J was trimmed by 0 bases and V by 3 bases; bases with no gene match: 5. The CDR3 length is 16 residues. From germline, CDR1 is GTSNPN and CDR2 SVGIG (reference sequence). The specimen comprised peripheral blood, sampled on day 0 of AZD1222 vaccination. The J gene is TRBJ2-1, the V gene TRBV30; 10 bases fit TRBD1. This TCR derives from an adult in good health. Here the CDR3 DNA reads TGTGCCTGGAGCACCGGGACAGGGGACTCCTACAATGAGCAGTTCTTC. It yields the protein CAWSTGTGDSYNEQFF. Full variable domain (outside the CDR3, taken from reference TRBV30 and TRBJ2-1): SQTIHQWPATLVQPVGSPLSLECTVEGTSNPNLYWYRQAAGRGLQLLFYSVGIGQISSEVPQNLSASRPQDRQFILSSKKLLLSDSGFYLCAWSTGTGDSYNEQFFGPGTRLTVL.